One and the same sample provided the 13 T cell receptor beta chains below, sequenced in a study of blood T cells in healthy people across ages. Primers used in a second PCR of roughly 7 to 12 cycles were a sample-barcoded 5' primer and a J-beta primer mix. One entry per CDR3 protein, called by TCRdb with MiXCR from the 5' RACE reads. The sample consists of around 1,800,000 distinct CDR3 sequences, more than 35% of them appearing once. The sample taken for sequencing was blood. All receptors come from a human donor in good health.

The chain is built from TRBV5-1 and TRBJ2-5, with 8 bases matching TRBD2. Trimming at V came to 1 base and at J to 2 bases, leaving 7 bases not matched to a gene. CDR1 SGHRS and CDR2 YFSETQ come from the germline V gene. CDR3 length equals 16 residues. CDR3 residues: CASSLTSGEVQETQYF. DNA of the CDR3: TGCGCCAGCAGCTTGACTAGCGGAGAAGTTCAAGAGACCCAGTACTTC.

This clonotype occurred a few times. Mismatch with germline at one junction end may stem from a read error. This sequence joins TRBV29-1 and TRBJ1-2; 7 bases line up with TRBD1. Germline CDR1 and CDR2: SQVTM and ANQGSEA. CDR3 length: 12 residues. CDR3 sequence: CSVEDRDFGYTF. The CDR3 region has the DNA TGCAGCGTCGAAGACAGGGATTTTGGCTACACCTTC.

Only a few counts were recorded for this clonotype. The V and J genes are TRBV7-2 and TRBJ2-7; 10 bases map to TRBD2. Germline-derived CDR1 and CDR2 are SGHTA and FQGNSA. V lost 2 bases and J lost 4; bases outside the gene matches: 8. The CDR3 is 16 amino acids. The CDR3 bases are TGTGCCAGCAGCTTACCCACTAGCGGGGCGATGTACGAGCAGTACTTC. Protein sequence: CASSLPTSGAMYEQYF.

This clonotype has more than one count but fewer than ten. The chain couples TRBV6-5 to TRBJ2-3; either TRBD1 or TRBD2 may fit D (5 bases each). V lost 7 bases, J lost 2 bases, and 16 bases lay in between. CDR3 length equals 15 residues. Germline V gene data show CDR1 as MNHEY and CDR2 as SVGAGI. In DNA, the CDR3 is TGTGCCAGCACCTACTGGGACGGCACCACAGATACGCAGTATTTT. Encoded protein: CASTYWDGTTDTQYF.

The sample holds many counts of this clonotype. This rearrangement joins TRBV20-1 to TRBJ1-2, with 7 bases that match TRBD1. Germline lookup yields CDR1 DFQATT and CDR2 SNEGSKA (reference sequence). V shed 6 bases and J 8 bases; nucleotides not matched to a gene: 12. The CDR3 extends over 13 amino acids. CDR3 sequence: CSALWTGTGGYTF. In DNA form, the CDR3 reads TGCAGTGCCCTTTGGACAGGCACAGGGGGCTACACCTTC.

This clonotype was observed a few times. The CDR3 loop is CASSDFYGYTF. In DNA form, the CDR3 reads TGTGCCAGTAGTGATTTTTATGGCTACACCTTC. V is TRBV19 and J is TRBJ1-2; D gene ambiguous. The germline CDR1 and CDR2 sequences are LNHDA and SQIVND (reference sequence). V gave up 5 bases and J gave up 5 bases, with 6 bases separating them. CDR3 length: 11 amino acids.

The rearrangement uses TRBV7-2 and TRBJ1-2; D is unclear. The CDR3 sequence is 13 residues long. From germline, CDR1 is SGHTA and CDR2 FQGNSA. Trimming removed 2 bases at V and 4 bases at J, with 8 bases between. The CDR3 reads CASSLPRIYGYTF. CDR3 DNA: TGTGCCAGCAGCTTACCCCGGATCTATGGCTACACCTTC.

This clonotype was counted between two and nine times. The chain is built from TRBV20-1 and TRBJ2-7, with 7 nucleotides matching TRBD2. The tail of the sequence fits TRBJ2-5 better, so the J call may be wrong. From germline, CDR1 is DFQATT and CDR2 SNEGSKA (reference sequence). The CDR3 length is 14 residues. The CDR3 region is CSASLIAGGETQYF. Here the CDR3 DNA reads TGCAGTGCTAGCCTCATCGCCGGGGGGGAGACCCAGTACTTC.

The chain has TRBV15 and TRBJ2-7, with D unresolved. V lost 3 bases and J lost 5, with 5 bases in between. This CDR3 comprises 11 residues. Looked up from germline, CDR1 is LNHNV and CDR2 is YYDKDF (reference sequence). In DNA form, the CDR3 reads TGTGCCACCAGCAGGGACCACGAGCAGTACTTC. Translating gives CATSRDHEQYF.

This clonotype showed up just a few times. The CDR3 is CASSFGVWGVGDTQYF. The CDR3 DNA sequence: TGTGCCAGCAGTTTCGGAGTCTGGGGGGTAGGAGATACGCAGTATTTT. This sequence joins TRBV12-3 or TRBV12-4 and TRBJ2-3, with a weak D call TRBD2 (6 bases). V gave up 3 bases and J gave up 5 bases, with 18 bases separating them. This CDR3 has 16 residues.

V gene TRBV12-3 or TRBV12-4 combines with J gene TRBJ1-2; possible D gene TRBD1, 5 bases. The CDR3 sequence is 15 residues long. With 3 bases removed from V and 0 bases from J, the gap between germline ends came to 11 bases. CDR3 protein: CASSFSGTSNYGYTF. DNA of the CDR3: TGTGCCAGCAGTTTTTCCGGGACTTCTAACTATGGCTACACCTTC.

This chain uses TRBV29-1 with TRBJ1-2; the match to TRBD1 covers 10 bases. CDR1 and CDR2 (germline): SQVTM, ANQGSEA. Trimming at V came to 7 bases and at J to 0 bases, leaving 8 bases not matched to a gene. The CDR3 totals 15 residues. The CDR3 bases are TGCAGCGCTGGGGGACAGGGGATCTCTAACTATGGCTACACCTTC. This sequence encodes CSAGGQGISNYGYTF. Supplemented by reference TRBV29-1 and TRBJ1-2, the full variable domain reads SAVISQKPSRDICQRGTSLTIQCQVDSQVTMMFWYRQQPGQSLTLIATANQGSEATYESGFVIDKFPISRPNLTFSTLTVSNMSPEDSSIYLCSAGGQGISNYGYTFGSGTRLTVV.

This clonotype has a handful of counts. The rearrangement links TRBV7-2 to TRBJ2-6, with TRBD1 matching over 9 bases. Trimming cost V 1 base and J 0 bases; bases outside gene matches: 10. Looked up from germline, CDR1 is SGHTA and CDR2 is FQGNSA. The CDR3 is made up of 20 amino acids. The CDR3 sequence is CASSLVHRGPMYSGANVLTF. Here the CDR3 DNA reads TGTGCCAGCAGCTTAGTTCACAGGGGGCCGATGTACTCTGGGGCCAACGTCCTGACTTTC.